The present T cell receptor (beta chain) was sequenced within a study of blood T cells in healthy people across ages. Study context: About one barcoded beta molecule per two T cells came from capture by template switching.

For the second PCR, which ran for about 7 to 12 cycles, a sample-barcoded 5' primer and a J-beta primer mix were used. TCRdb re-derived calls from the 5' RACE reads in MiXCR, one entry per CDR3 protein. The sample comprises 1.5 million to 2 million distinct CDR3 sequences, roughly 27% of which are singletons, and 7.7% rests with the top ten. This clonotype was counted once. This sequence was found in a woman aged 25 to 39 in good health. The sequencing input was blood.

The CDR3 DNA sequence: TGTGCCAGCAGCGTAGAAGGCGTGCTCTCTGGCACAGATACGCAGTATTTT. Protein sequence: CASSVEGVLSGTDTQYF. The chain carries TRBV9 and TRBJ2-3; D gene ambiguous. The V and J ends lost 0 bases and 1 base respectively, with 15 bases between them. Germline V CDR1 and CDR2: SGDLS, YYNGEE. The CDR3 consists of 17 residues. Full variable domain (rest looked up from reference TRBV9 and TRBJ2-3): DSGVTQTPKHLITATGQRVTLRCSPRSGDLSVYWYQQSLDQGLQFLIQYYNGEERAKGNILERFSAQQFPDLHSELNLSSLELGDSALYFCASSVEGVLSGTDTQYFGPGTRLTVL.